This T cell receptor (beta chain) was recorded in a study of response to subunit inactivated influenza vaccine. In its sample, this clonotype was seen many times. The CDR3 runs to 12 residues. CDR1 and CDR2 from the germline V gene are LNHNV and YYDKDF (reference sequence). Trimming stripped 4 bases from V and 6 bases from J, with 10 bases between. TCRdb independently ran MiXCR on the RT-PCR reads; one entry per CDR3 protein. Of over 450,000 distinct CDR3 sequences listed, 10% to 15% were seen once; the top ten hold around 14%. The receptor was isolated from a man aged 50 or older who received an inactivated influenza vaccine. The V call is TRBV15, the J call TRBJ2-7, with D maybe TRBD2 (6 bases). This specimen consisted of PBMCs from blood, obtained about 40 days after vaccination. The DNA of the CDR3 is TGTGCCACCAGCAAGGCCGGGGGCGAGCAGTACTTC. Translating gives CATSKAGGEQYF.